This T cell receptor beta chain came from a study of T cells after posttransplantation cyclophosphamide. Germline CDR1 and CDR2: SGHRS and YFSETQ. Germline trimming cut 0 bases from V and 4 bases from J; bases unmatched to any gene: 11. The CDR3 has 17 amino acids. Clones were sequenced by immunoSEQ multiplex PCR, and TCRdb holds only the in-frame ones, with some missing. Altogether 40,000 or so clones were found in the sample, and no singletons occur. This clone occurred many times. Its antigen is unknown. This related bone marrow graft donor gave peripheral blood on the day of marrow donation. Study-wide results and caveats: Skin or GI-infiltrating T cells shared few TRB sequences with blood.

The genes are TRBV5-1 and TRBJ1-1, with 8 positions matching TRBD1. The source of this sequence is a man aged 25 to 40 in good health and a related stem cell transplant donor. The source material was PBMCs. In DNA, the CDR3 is TGCGCCAGCAGCTTGGCCTATTCAGGGGGCGCGACCACTGAAGCTTTCTTT. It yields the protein CASSLAYSGGATTEAFF.